The following is a TCR beta chain sequence with its context. This clonotype was detected ten times or more. Its antigen remains unidentified. No much larger clonotype is one base removed from it; base qualities were not supplied. The data derive from a study of T cells in Graves' hyperthyroidism and ophthalmopathy (dated by TCRdb to 2018 to 2020). The study in broad terms: Peripheral blood samples were taken at the time of initial diagnosis, prior to any treatment. To identify distinguishing TCR V-J signatures, a discovery cohort of about 100 patients was used, comprising approximately 40 with Graves' ophthalmopathy and some 57 with stable Graves' hyperthyroidism. Prospective prediction of ophthalmopathy was tested in an independent validation cohort of fewer than 20 hyperthyroidism patients and 15 to 17 patients who later progressed to ophthalmopathy. The 90 or so discovery patients were randomly split 7:3 into training and test sets. Thyroid tissue and blood T-cell repertoires from roughly six Graves' hyperthyroidism patients were also compared in the study. Once sampling was done, hyperthyroidism patients were given methimazole at a starting dose of 30 mg daily, whereas ophthalmopathy patients were given high-dose intravenous methylprednisolone. The paper describes TCR Vbeta CDR3 sequencing of around 130 peripheral blood samples, made up of fewer than 50 ophthalmopathy patients, approximately 73 hyperthyroidism patients and 17 progressor patients.

Overall study outcomes, separate from this receptor: A 13 V-J signature model separated ophthalmopathy from stable hyperthyroidism, with 87.88% sensitivity and 81% to 83% specificity in cross-validation and 80%/75% in testing. In validation, progression to ophthalmopathy was predicted by the model with 65% to 71% sensitivity and 72% to 85% specificity, a median of approximately 6.5 months before onset. No statistical method was used to set the sample size in advance, and investigators knew the group allocation. Most expanded thyroid clonotypes (frequency above 0.001) were also detected in blood, a finding suggesting that blood repertoires may reflect thyroid immune responses.

At the junction V is shortened by 10 bases and J by 3 bases, with 9 bases in between. Counted from cysteine to phenylalanine, this CDR3 has 11 amino acids. Only CDR3 DNA is held: 33 bases, read in frame from base 1. Based on the germline V gene, the CDR1 and CDR2 sequences are ENHRY and SYGVKD. The TCR beta CDR3 regions were amplified from the RNA transcripts. The first round of RT-PCR for the TCR CDR3 was performed with the HTBI primer set and the Qiagen OneStep RT-PCR kit. A second multiplex PCR round built the libraries, followed by size selection and purification. Sequencing of the libraries was done on an Illumina HiSeq2000 using paired-end 100 bp reads. Per the authors' processing: Raw data were processed with SOAPnuke, discarding reads with adapters, uncalled bases, mean Phred below 15, or no exact constant-primer or identifier match. COPE v1.2.5 was used to merge the high-quality paired reads, and each unique nucleotide sequence was defined as a clonotype. MiTCR v1.1 was used to align the clonotypes against IMGT TRBV, TRBD and TRBJ reference segments. Only V-J combinations with frequency above 0.0001, covering 99% to 99.2% of repertoires, were analysed. A TCS score was defined as the ratio between F50 (clonal expansion) and ExV (chaos), using BLOSUM62-based TCRdist between CDR3 peptides within each V-J. Welch's t-statistics and random forest reduced roughly 530 V-J features to roughly 13, which were used in a naive Bayes classifier (R e1071). Using fastp trimming at Q25 and MiXCR clonotype assembly, TCRdb reanalyzed the public sequencing data and kept in-frame beta chains. Each entry is one CDR3 protein sequence, shown with its most common DNA and genes. These V and J calls derive from TCRdb rather than the authors' analysis. The sample records under 450,000 distinct CDR3 sequences, more than 15% of which are singletons. The top ten clonotypes cover 13% to 15% of the sample.

Stable Graves' hyperthyroidism was defined as the absence of progression to ophthalmopathy over 18 months of follow-up. Hyperthyroidism patients were newly diagnosed, had a disease duration of under 2 months, and were aged 18 to 65 years. The study excluded patients with uncontrolled infections, other autoimmune diseases, pregnancy or lactation. Clinical symptoms, serum thyroxine and TRAb, thyroid ultrasound, and orbital computed tomography formed the basis for the diagnoses. Ficoll-Paque density gradient centrifugation was used to isolate PBMCs from around 10 ml of fresh peripheral blood. Total RNA was extracted with Trizol reagent, and quality was checked on an Agilent 2100 Bioanalyzer.

The clonotype comes from a woman between 18 and 29 years old with Graves' hyperthyroidism. This chain joins TRBV10-3 to TRBJ1-1; 5 matching bases give a weak D call of TRBD1. Sequenced sample: blood. The CDR3 corresponds to CATAGDTEAFF. The sequence in DNA is TGTGCCACCGCGGGGGACACTGAAGCTTTCTTT.